The sequence of this TCR beta chain was determined in a study of radiotherapy plus CTLA-4 blockade in lung cancer. The study, taken as a whole, reports: Tumor-derived TCR clones expanded in blood after radiotherapy plus ipilimumab.

Some clones are missing from TCRdb's copy, which holds only in-frame ones; the method was immunoSEQ multiplex PCR. The sample gives fewer than 65,000 clones, 70% to 85% of which show up once; around 6.6% is in the top ten. Focal radiation was given together with CTLA-4 blockade (ipilimumab) to patients with chemo-refractory metastatic non-small-cell lung cancer. The germline gives CDR1 MDHEN, CDR2 SYDVKM. The ends were cut back, 1 base at V and 4 bases at J, with 8 bases in the middle. The CDR3 covers 13 residues. Comment on this clone: Its antigen is still unknown.

This rearrangement joins TRBV28 to TRBJ2-7, with D perhaps TRBD1 (5 bases). This clonotype was sampled from a human donor with non-small cell lung cancer whose response to radiotherapy plus ipilimumab could not be evaluated. The sequences come from peripheral blood, collected from a patient treated with radiotherapy plus ipilimumab. CDR3 nucleotides: TGTGCCAGCAGTTTATCGAACAGGTACGAGCAGTACTTC. Its protein product is CASSLSNRYEQYF. Together with reference TRBV28 and TRBJ2-7, the CDR3 gives the full variable domain: DVKVTQSSRYLVKRTGEKVFLECVQDMDHENMFWYRQDPGLGLRLIYFSYDVKMKEKGDIPEGYSVSREKKERFSLILESASTNQTSMYLCASSLSNRYEQYFGPGTRLTVT.